The rows below give T cell receptor beta chains drawn from one sample of a study of T cells after yellow fever vaccination. TCRdb processed the 5' RACE reads anew with MiXCR; each CDR3 protein has one entry. The repertoire holds a few hundred thousand distinct CDR3 sequences, with 7.5% to 9.5% as singletons. The sample consisted of CD4+ T cells sorted from PBMCs, taken 5 days after the yellow fever booster vaccination. Source of these receptors: a man younger than 35 who received the YFV17D yellow fever vaccine. CDR3s include the opening cysteine and the closing phenylalanine or tryptophan. The D gene is left open where the match is weak. Size values are once, few and many counts, or a class for expanded clones, and some rows have none.

d_call	clone_size	v_call	j_call	cdr3_aa	cdr3_nt
NA	many	TRBV5-6	TRBJ2-7	CASSLRTGMGEQYF	TGTGCCAGCAGCTTACGAACAGGGATGGGGGAGCAGTACTTC
NA	many	TRBV29-1	TRBJ1-1	CSVENPGEVTEAFF	TGCAGCGTTGAAAATCCGGGGGAGGTCACTGAAGCTTTCTTT
NA	NA	TRBV6-1	TRBJ2-4	CASSTRGEEYIQYF	TGTGCCAGCAGTACGCGTGGGGAAGAATACATTCAGTACTTC
NA	few	TRBV18	TRBJ2-3	CASSPRAELADTQYF	TGTGCCAGCTCACCAAGAGCGGAACTGGCAGATACGCAGTATTTT
TRBD1	NA	TRBV5-6	TRBJ1-1	CASSYDRVGEAFF	TGTGCCAGCAGCTATGACAGGGTGGGTGAAGCTTTCTTT
NA	NA	TRBV20-1	TRBJ2-3	CSARVTHTQYF	TGCAGTGCTAGAGTCACTCATACGCAGTATTTT
NA	NA	TRBV3-1	TRBJ1-5	CASSAGSQPQHF	TGTGCCAGCAGCGCGGGGAGTCAGCCCCAGCATTTT
NA	NA	TRBV7-9	TRBJ2-3	CASTEGRGVIDTQYF	TGTGCCAGCACCGAAGGCCGGGGTGTCATAGATACGCAGTATTTT
TRBD1	few	TRBV23-1	TRBJ1-1	CASSRAGGHTEAFF	TGCGCCAGCAGTCGGGCAGGGGGGCACACTGAAGCTTTCTTT
TRBD1	NA	TRBV29-1	TRBJ2-5	CSVENPGQGETQYF	TGCAGCGTTGAAAATCCGGGACAGGGTGAGACCCAGTACTTC
NA	many	TRBV5-1	TRBJ1-1	CASSRGEMTEAFF	TGCGCCAGCTCGAGGGGGGAGATGACTGAAGCTTTCTTT
NA	many	TRBV6-5	TRBJ1-6	CASNRIGVSSPLHF	TGTGCCAGCAATCGGATCGGGGTTAGCTCACCCCTCCACTTT
TRBD1	few	TRBV5-1	TRBJ1-4	CASSSQGAEEKLFF	TGCGCCAGCAGCTCGCAGGGGGCGGAGGAAAAACTGTTTTTT
TRBD1	few	TRBV20-1	TRBJ2-3	CSARSGQGRADTQYF	TGCAGTGCTAGATCGGGACAGGGCCGTGCAGATACGCAGTATTTT
NA	many	TRBV30	TRBJ2-4	CAWSVLPNGIQYF	TGTGCCTGGAGCGTACTGCCGAATGGCATTCAGTACTTC
TRBD1	many	TRBV7-8	TRBJ2-7	CASSPGTGLDYEQYF	TGTGCCAGCAGCCCGGGGACAGGGCTGGACTACGAGCAGTACTTC
TRBD2	NA	TRBV7-2	TRBJ2-1	CASSLDPQRGAWEQFF	TGTGCCAGCAGCTTAGATCCCCAGCGGGGGGCTTGGGAGCAGTTCTTC